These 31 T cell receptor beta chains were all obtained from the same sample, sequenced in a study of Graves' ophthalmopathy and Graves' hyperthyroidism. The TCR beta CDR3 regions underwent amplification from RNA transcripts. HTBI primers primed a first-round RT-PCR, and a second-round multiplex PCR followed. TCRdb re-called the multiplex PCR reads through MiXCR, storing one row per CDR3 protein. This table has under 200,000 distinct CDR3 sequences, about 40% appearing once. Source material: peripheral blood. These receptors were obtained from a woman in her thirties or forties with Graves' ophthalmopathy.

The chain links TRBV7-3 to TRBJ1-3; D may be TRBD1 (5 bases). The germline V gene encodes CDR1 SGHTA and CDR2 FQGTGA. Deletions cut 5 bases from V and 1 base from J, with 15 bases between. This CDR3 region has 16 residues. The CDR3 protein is CASSPAGGWSGNTIYF. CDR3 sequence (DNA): TGTGCCAGCAGCCCCGCGGGGGGTTGGTCTGGAAACACCATATATTTT.

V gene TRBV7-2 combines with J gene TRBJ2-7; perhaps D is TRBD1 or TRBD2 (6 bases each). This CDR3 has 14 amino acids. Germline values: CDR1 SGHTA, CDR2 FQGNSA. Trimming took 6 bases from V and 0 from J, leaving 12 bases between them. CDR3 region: CASSQEGDSYEQYF. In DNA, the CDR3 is TGTGCCAGCAGTCAGGAGGGGGACTCCTACGAGCAGTACTTC.

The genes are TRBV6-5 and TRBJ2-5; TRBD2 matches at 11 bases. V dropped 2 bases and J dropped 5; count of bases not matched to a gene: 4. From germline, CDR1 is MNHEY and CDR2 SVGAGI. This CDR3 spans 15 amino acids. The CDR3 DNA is TGTGCCAGCAGTTACACGGCTAGCGGGAGGGAGACCCAGTACTTC. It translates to CASSYTASGRETQYF.

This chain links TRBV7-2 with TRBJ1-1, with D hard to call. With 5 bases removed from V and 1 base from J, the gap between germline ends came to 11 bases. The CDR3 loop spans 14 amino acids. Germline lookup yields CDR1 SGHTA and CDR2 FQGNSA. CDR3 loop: CASSAGNGNTEAFF. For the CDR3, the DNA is TGTGCCAGCAGCGCCGGCAACGGGAACACTGAAGCTTTCTTT.

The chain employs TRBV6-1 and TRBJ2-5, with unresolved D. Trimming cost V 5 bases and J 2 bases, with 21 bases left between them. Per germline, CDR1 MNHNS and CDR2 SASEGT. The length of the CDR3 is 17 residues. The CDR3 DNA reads TGTGCCAGCAGTCCAGCCCCTAACAAAGCTCCTCAAGAGACCCAGTACTTC. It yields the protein CASSPAPNKAPQETQYF.

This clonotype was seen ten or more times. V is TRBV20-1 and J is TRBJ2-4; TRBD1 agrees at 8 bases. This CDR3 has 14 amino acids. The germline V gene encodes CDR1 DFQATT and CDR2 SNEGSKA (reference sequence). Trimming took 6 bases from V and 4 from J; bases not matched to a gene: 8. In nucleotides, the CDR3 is TGCAGTGCAGCAGAGTGGACAGGGAAAAACATTCAGTACTTC. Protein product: CSAAEWTGKNIQYF.

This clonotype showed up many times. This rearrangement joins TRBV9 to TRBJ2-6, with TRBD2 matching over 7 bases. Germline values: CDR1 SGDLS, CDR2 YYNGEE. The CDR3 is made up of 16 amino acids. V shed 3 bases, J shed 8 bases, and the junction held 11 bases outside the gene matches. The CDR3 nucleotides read TGTGCCAGCAGCGCTCCCGGGACTATGAGGACCAACGTCCTGACTTTC. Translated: CASSAPGTMRTNVLTF.

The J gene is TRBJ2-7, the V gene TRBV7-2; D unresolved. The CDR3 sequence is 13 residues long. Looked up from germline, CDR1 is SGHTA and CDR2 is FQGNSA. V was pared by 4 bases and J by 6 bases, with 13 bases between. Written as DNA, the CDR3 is TGTGCCAGCAGCTCATCCCGTCCCGGCGAGCAGTACTTC. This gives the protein CASSSSRPGEQYF.

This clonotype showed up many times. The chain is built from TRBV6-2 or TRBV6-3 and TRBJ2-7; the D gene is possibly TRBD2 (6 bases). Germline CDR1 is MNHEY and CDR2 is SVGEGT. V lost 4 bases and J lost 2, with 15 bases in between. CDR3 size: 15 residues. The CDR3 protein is CASSWDFRPTYEQYF. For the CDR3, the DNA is TGTGCCAGCAGTTGGGACTTCCGCCCAACCTACGAGCAGTACTTC.

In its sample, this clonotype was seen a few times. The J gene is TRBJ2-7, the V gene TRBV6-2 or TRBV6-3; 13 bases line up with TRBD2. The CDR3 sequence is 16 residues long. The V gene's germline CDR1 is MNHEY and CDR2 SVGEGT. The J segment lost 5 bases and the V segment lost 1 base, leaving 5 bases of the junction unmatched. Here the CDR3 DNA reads TGTGCCAGCAGTTACTTTTGGACTAGCGGGAGTCACGAGCAGTACTTC. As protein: CASSYFWTSGSHEQYF.

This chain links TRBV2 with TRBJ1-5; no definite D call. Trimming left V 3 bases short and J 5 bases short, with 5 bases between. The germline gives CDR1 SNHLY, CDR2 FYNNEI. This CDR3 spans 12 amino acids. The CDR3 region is CASSDRHQPQHF. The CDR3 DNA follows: TGTGCCAGCAGTGACCGACATCAGCCCCAGCATTTT.

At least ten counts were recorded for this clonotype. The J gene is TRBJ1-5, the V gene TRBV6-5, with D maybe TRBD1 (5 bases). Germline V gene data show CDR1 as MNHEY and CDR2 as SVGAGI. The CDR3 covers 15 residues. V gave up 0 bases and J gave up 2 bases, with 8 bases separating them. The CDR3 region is CASSYSSRGNQPQHF. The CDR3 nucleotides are TGTGCCAGCAGTTACTCCAGCAGGGGCAATCAGCCCCAGCATTTT.

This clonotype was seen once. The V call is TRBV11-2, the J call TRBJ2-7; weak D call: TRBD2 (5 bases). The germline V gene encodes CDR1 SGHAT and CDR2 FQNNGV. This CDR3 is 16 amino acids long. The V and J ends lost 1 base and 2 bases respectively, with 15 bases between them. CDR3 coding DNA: TGTGCCAGCAGCTTAGTCCACCGGGATCCGGCCTACGAGCAGTACTTC. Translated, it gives CASSLVHRDPAYEQYF.

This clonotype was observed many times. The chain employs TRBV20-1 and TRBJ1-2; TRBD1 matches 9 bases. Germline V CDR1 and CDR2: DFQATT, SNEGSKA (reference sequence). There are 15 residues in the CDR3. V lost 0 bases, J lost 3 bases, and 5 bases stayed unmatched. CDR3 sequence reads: CSAREIDRGYYGYTF. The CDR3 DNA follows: TGCAGTGCTAGAGAGATAGACAGGGGGTACTATGGCTACACCTTC.

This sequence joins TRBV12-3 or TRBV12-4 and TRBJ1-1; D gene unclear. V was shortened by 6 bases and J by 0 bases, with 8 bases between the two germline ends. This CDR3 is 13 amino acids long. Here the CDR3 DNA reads TGTGCCAGCAGGGCCGGGCTGAACACTGAAGCTTTCTTT. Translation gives CASRAGLNTEAFF.

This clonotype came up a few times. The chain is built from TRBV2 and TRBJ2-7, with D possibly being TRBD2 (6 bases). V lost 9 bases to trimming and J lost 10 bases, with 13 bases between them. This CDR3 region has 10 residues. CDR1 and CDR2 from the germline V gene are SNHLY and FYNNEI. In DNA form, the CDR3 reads TGTGCCAGTGGGACTCTTAGACAGTACTTC. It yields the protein CASGTLRQYF. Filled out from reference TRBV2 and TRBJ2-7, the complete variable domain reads EPEVTQTPSHQVTQMGQEVILRCVPISNHLYFYWYRQILGQKVEFLVSFYNNEISEKSEIFDDQFSVERPDGSNFTLKIRSTKLEDSAMYFCASGTLRQYFGPGTRLTVT.

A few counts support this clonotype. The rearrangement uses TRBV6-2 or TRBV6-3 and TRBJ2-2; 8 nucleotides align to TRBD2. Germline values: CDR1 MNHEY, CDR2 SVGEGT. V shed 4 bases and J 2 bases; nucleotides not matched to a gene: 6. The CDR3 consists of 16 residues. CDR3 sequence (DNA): TGTGCCAGCAGTTGGACACTAGCGGAAAACACCGGGGAGCTGTTTTTT. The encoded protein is CASSWTLAENTGELFF.

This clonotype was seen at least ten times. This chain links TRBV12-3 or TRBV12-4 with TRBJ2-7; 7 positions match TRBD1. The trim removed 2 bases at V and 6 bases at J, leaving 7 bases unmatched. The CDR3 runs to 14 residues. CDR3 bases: TGTGCCAGCAGTTTATGGGGACAGCCGATCGAGCAGTACTTC. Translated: CASSLWGQPIEQYF.

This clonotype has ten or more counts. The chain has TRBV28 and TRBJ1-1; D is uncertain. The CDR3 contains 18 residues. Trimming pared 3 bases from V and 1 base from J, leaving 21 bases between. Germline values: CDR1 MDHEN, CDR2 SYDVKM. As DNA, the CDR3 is TGTGCCAGCAGTTTGACCCCTCGACGAAATACCGGGAACACTGAAGCTTTCTTT. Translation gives CASSLTPRRNTGNTEAFF.

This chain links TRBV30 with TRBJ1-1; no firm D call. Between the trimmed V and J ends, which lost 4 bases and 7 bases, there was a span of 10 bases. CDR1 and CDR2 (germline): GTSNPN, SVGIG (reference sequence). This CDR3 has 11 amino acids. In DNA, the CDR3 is TGTGCCTGGAACCGGGGAGTTGAAGCTTTCTTT. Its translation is CAWNRGVEAFF.

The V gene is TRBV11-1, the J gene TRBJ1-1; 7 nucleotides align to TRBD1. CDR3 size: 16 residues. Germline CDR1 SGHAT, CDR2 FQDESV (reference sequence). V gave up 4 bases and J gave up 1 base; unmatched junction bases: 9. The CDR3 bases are TGTGCCAGCAGCTCCCTCGACAGGGCAGGGAACACTGAAGCTTTCTTT. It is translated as CASSSLDRAGNTEAFF.

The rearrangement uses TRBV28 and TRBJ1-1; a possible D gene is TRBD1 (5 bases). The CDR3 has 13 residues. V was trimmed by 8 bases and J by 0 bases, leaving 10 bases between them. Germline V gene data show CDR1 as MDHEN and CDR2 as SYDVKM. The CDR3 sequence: CASPDRMNTEAFF. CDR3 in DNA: TGTGCCAGCCCTGACAGAATGAACACTGAAGCTTTCTTT.

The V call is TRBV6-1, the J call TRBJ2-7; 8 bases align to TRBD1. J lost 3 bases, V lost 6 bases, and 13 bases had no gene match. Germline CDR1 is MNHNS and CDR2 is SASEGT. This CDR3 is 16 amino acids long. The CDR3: CASSQRLGTGDYEQYF. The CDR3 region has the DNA TGTGCCAGCAGCCAGAGACTCGGGACAGGCGACTACGAGCAGTACTTC.

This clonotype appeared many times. CDR3 residues: CAWSGTSGRAGEQYF. The DNA for the CDR3 is TGTGCCTGGAGTGGGACTAGCGGGAGGGCCGGTGAGCAGTACTTC. This chain connects TRBV30 to TRBJ2-7; 15 bases map to TRBD2. Looked up from germline, CDR1 is GTSNPN and CDR2 is SVGIG (reference sequence). This CDR3 has 15 amino acids. After removal of 1 base from V and 7 bases from J, the junction contained 5 bases not matched to a gene.

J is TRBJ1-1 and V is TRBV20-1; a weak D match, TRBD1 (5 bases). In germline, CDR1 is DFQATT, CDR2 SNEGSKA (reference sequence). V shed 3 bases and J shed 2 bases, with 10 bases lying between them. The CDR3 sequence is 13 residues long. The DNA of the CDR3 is TGCAGTGCTAGTCCGACAGTAAACACTGAAGCTTTCTTT. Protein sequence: CSASPTVNTEAFF.

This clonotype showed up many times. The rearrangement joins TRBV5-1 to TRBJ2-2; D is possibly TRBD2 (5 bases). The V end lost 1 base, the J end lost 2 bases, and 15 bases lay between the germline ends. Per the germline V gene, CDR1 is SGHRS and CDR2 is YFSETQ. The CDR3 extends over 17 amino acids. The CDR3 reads CASSLRSASGNTGELFF. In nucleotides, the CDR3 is TGCGCCAGCAGCTTGCGGTCGGCCAGCGGAAACACCGGGGAGCTGTTTTTT.

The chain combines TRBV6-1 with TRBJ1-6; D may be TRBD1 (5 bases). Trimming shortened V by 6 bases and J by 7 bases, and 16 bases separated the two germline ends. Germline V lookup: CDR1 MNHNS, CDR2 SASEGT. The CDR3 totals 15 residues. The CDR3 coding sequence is TGTGCCAGCAGAACAGGTCAACGGGGGAATTCACCCCTCCACTTT. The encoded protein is CASRTGQRGNSPLHF.

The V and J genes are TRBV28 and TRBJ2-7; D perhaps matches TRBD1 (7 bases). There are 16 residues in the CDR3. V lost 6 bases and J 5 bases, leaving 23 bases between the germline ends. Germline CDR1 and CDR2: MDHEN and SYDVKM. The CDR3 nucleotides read TGTGCCAGCAGCAACCCGACAGGGCGGGGTTGGAACGAGCAGTACTTC. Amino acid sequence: CASSNPTGRGWNEQYF.

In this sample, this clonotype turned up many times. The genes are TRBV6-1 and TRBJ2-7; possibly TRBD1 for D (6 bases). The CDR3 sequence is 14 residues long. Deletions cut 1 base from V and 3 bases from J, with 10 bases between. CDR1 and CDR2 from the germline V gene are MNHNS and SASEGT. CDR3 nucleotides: TGTGCCAGCAGTGAAGGTGGCAGGGGCTACGAGCAGTACTTC. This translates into CASSEGGRGYEQYF.

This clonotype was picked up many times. The CDR3 DNA follows: TGTGCCAGCAGCCATGGTGACAGGGGAAACATTCAGTACTTC. Protein: CASSHGDRGNIQYF. The chain recombines TRBV3-1 with TRBJ2-4, with 8 positions matching TRBD1. Germline CDR1 and CDR2: LGHDT and YNNKEL (reference sequence). The CDR3 is 14 residues long. Germline trimming cut 3 bases from V and 6 bases from J; bases unmatched to any gene: 4. Supplemented by reference TRBV3-1 and TRBJ2-4, the full variable domain reads DTAVSQTPKYLVTQMGNDKSIKCEQNLGHDTMYWYKQDSKKFLKIMFSYNNKELIINETVPNRFSPKSPDKAHLNLHINSLELGDSAVYFCASSHGDRGNIQYFGAGTRLSVL.

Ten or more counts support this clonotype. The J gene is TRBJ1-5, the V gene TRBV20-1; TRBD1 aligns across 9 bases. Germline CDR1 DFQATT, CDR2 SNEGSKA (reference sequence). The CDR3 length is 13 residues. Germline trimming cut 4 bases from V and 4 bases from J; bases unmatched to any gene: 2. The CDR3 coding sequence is TGCAGTGCTATAGGACAGGGGAATCAGCCCCAGCATTTT. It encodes CSAIGQGNQPQHF.